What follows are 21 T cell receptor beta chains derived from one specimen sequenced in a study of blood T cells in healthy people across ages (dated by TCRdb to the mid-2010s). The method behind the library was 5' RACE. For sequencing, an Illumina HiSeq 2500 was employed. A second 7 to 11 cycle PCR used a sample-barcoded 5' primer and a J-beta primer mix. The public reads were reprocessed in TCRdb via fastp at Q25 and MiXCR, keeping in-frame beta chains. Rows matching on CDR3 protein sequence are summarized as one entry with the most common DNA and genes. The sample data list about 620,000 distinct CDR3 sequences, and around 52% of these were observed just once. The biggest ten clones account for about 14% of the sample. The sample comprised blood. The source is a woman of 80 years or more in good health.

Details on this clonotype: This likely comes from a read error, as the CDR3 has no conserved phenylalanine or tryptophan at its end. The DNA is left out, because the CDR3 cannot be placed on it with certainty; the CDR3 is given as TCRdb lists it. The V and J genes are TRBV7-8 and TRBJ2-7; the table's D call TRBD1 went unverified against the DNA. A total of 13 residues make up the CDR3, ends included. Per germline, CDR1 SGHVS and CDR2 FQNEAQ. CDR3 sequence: CASSIQGSSKRYI.

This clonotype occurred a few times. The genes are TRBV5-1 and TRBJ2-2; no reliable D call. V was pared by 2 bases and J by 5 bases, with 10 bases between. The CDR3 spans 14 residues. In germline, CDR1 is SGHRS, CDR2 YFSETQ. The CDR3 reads CASSFLFTTGELFF. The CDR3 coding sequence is TGCGCCAGCAGCTTTTTATTCACGACCGGGGAGCTGTTTTTT.

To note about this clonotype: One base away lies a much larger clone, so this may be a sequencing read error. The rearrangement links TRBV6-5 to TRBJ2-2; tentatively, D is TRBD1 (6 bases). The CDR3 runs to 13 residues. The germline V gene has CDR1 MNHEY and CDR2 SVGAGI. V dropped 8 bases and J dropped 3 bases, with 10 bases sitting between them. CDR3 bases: TGTGCCAGCCGGACAGTGGACACCGGGGAGCTGTTTTTT. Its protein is CASRTVDTGELFF.

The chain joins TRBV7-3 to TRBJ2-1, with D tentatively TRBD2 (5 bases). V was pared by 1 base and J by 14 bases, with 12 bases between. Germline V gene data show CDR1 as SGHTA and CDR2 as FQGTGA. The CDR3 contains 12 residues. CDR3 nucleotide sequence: TGTGCCAGCAGCTTAATGAGGGAGCAGAAGTTCTTC. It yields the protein CASSLMREQKFF.

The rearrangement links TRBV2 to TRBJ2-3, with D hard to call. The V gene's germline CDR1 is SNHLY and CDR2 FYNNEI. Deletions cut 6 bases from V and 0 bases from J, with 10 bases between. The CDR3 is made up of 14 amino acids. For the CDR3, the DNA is TGTGCCAGCAGAGCTAGATGGAGCACAGATACGCAGTATTTT. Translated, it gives CASRARWSTDTQYF.

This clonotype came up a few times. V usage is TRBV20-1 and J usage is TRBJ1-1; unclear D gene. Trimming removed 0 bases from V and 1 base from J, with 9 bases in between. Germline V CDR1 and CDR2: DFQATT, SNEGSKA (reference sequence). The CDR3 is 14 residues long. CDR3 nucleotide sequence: TGCAGTGCTAGAGAGAGATCAGGGAACACTGAAGCTTTCTTT. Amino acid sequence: CSARERSGNTEAFF.

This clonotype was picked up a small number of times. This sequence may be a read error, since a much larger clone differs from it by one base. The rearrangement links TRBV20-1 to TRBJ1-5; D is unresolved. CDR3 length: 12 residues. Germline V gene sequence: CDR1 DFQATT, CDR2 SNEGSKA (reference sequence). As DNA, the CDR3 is TGCAGTGCAAAGGAAGGGAATCGGCCCCAGCATTTT. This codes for CSAKEGNRPQHF.

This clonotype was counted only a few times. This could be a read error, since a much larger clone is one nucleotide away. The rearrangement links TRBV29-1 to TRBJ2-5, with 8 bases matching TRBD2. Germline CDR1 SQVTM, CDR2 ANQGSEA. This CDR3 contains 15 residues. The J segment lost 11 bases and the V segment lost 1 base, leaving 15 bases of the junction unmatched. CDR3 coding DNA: TGCAGCGTTGAAGGGGTAGCGGGACCCACGGATGAGCAGTACTTC. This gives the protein CSVEGVAGPTDEQYF.

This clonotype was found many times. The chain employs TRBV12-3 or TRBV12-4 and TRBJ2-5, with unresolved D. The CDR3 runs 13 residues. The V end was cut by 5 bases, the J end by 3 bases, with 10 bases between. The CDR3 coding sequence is TGTGCCAGCAGTCCGGTTCTTGAAGAGACCCAGTACTTC. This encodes CASSPVLEETQYF.

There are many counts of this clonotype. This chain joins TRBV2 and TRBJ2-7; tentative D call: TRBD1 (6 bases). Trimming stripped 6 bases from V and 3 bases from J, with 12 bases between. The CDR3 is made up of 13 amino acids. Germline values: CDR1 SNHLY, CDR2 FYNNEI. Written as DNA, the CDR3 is TGTGCCAGCAGGGTGGGACATCTCTACGAGCAGTACTTC. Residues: CASRVGHLYEQYF. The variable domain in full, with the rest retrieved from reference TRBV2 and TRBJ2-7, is EPEVTQTPSHQVTQMGQEVILRCVPISNHLYFYWYRQILGQKVEFLVSFYNNEISEKSEIFDDQFSVERPDGSNFTLKIRSTKLEDSAMYFCASRVGHLYEQYFGPGTRLTVT.

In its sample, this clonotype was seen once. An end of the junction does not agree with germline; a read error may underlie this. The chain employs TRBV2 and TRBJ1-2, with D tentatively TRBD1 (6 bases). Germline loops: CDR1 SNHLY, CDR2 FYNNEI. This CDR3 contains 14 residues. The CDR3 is CASSVGTTNYGYTF. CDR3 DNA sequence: TGTGCCAGCAGTGTCGGGACAACTAACTACGGCTACACCTTC. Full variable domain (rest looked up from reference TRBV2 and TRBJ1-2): EPEVTQTPSHQVTQMGQEVILRCVPISNHLYFYWYRQILGQKVEFLVSFYNNEISEKSEIFDDQFSVERPDGSNFTLKIRSTKLEDSAMYFCASSVGTTNYGYTFGSGTRLTVV.

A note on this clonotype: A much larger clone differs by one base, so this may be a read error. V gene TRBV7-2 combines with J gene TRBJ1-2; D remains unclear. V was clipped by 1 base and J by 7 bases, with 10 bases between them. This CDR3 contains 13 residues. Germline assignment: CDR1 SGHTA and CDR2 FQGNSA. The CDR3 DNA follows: TGTGCCAGCAGCTTAGTAGCGTACTGTGGCTACACCTTC. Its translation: CASSLVAYCGYTF.

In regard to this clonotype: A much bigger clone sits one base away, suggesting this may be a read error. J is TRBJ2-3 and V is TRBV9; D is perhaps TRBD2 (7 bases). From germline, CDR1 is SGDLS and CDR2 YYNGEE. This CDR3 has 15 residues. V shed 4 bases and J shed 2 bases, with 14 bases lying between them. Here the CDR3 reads CASSPGGHFTDTQYF. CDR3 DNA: TGTGCCAGCAGCCCCGGGGGGCACTTCACAGATACGCAGTATTTT.

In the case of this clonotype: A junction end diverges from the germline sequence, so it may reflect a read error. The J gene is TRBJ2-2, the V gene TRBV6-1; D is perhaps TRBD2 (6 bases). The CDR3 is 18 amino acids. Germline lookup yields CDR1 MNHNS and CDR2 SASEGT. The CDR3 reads CAGSMYGSKVPNTGELFF. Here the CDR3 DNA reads TGTGCCGGCAGCATGTACGGGAGTAAGGTGCCGAACACCGGGGAGCTGTTTTTT.

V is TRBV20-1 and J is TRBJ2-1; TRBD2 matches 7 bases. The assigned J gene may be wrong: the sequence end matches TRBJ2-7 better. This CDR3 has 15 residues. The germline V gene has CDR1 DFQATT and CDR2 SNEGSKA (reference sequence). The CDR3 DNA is TGCAGTGCTAGAGATTATCTGAGCGGGACCTACGAGCAGTACTTC. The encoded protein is CSARDYLSGTYEQYF.

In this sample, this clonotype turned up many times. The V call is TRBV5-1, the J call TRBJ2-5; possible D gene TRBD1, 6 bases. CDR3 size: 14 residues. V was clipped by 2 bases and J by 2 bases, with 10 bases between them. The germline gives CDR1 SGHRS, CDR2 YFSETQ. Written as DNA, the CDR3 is TGCGCCAGCAGCTTCCAGGGGAGTCAAGAGACCCAGTACTTC. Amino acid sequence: CASSFQGSQETQYF.

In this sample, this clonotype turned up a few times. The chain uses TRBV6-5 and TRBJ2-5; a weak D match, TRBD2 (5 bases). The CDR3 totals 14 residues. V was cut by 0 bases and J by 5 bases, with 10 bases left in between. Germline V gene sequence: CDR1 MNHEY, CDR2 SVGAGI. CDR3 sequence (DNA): TGTGCCAGCAGTTACTCGGGAGATAGGGAGACCCAGTACTTC. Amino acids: CASSYSGDRETQYF.

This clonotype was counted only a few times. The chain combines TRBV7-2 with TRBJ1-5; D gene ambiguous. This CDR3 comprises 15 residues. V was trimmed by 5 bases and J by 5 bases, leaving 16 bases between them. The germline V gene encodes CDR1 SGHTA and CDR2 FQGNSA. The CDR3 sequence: CASSPLAQKYQPQHF. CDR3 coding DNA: TGTGCCAGCAGCCCGCTTGCCCAGAAATATCAGCCCCAGCATTTT.

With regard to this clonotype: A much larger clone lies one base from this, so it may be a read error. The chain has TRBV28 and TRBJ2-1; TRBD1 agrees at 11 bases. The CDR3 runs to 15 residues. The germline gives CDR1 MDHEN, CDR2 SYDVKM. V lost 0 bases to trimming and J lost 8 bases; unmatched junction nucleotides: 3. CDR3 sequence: CASSLWGTGGDEQFF. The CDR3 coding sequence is TGTGCCAGCAGTTTATGGGGGACAGGGGGGGATGAGCAGTTCTTC.

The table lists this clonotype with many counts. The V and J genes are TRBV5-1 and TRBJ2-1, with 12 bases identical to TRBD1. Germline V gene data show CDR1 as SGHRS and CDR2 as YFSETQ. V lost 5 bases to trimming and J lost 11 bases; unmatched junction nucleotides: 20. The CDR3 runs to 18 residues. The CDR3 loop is CASRLTGTGGAVLAKQFF. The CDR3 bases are TGCGCCAGCAGACTTACCGGGACAGGGGGCGCGGTACTCGCCAAGCAGTTCTTC. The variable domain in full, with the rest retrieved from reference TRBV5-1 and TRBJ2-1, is KAGVTQTPRYLIKTRGQQVTLSCSPISGHRSVSWYQQTPGQGLQFLFEYFSETQRNKGNFPGRFSGRQFSNSRSEMNVSTLELGDSALYLCASRLTGTGGAVLAKQFFGPGTRLTVL.

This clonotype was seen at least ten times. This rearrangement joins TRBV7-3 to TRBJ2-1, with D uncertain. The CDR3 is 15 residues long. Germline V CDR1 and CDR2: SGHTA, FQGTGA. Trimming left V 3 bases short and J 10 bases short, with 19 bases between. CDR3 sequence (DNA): TGTGCCAGCAGCTTCACCTCGACTCCCTCAGGAGAGCAGTTCTTC. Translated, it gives CASSFTSTPSGEQFF.